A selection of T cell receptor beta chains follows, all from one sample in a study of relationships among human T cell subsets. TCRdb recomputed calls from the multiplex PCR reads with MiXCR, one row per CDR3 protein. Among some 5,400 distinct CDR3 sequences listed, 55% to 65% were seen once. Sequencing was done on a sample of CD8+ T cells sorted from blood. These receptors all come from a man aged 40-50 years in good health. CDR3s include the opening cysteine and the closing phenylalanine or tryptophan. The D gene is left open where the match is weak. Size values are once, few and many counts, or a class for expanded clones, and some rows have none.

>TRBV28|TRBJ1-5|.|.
TGTGCCAGCAGTTTACGGATGGGAGGTCAGCCCCAGCATTTT
CASSLRMGGQPQHF
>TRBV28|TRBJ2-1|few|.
TGTGCCAGCAGTTTGAATTACAATGAGCAGTTCTTC
CASSLNYNEQFF
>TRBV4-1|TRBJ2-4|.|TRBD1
TGCGCCAGCAGCCAAGCGCCGGGACAGGGTAAAAACATTCAGTACTTC
CASSQAPGQGKNIQYF
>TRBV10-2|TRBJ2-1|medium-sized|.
TGCGCCAGCAGTGAGTCGAAGGCTGTGGATGAGCAGTTCTTC
CASSESKAVDEQFF
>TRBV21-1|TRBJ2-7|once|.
TGTGCCAGCAGCAAAGGTTCAAGATACGAGCAGTACTTC
CASSKGSRYEQYF
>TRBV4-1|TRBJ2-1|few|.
TGCGCCAGCAGCCAAGTAGGTCTAGGCGGCAATGAGCAGTTCTTC
CASSQVGLGGNEQFF
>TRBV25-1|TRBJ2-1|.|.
TGTGCCAGCAGGCTTTATGAGCAGTTCTTC
CASRLYEQFF
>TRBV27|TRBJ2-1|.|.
TGTGCCAGCAGTTTATCACTGGACAATGAGCAGTTCTTC
CASSLSLDNEQFF
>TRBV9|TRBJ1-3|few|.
TGTGCCAGCAGCGGGGGGCTGAGTGGAAACACCATATATTTT
CASSGGLSGNTIYF
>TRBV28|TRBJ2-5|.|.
TGTGCCACCGCACTGCCCTTGACCCGTATCTGGGCCCAGTACTTC
CATALPLTRIWAQYF
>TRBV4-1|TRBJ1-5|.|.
TGCGCCAGCAGCCAAGAAGGGACGAATCAGCCCCAGCATTTT
CASSQEGTNQPQHF
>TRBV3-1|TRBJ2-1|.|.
TGTGCCAGCAGCGACAAGCGGACCCTTAATTCCTACAATGAGCAGTTCTTC
CASSDKRTLNSYNEQFF
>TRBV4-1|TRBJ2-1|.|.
TGCGCCAGCAGCCAAGAGCCAGCGGGTCTAAGCTCCTACAATGAGCAGTTCTTC
CASSQEPAGLSSYNEQFF
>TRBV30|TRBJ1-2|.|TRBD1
TGTGCCTGGAGTGAAGGGGACAGGGTTCACTATGGCTACACCTTC
CAWSEGDRVHYGYTF
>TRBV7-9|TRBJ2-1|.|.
TGTGCCAGCAGCTTAGGGCCTTACAATGAGCAGTCCTTC
CASSLGPYNEQSF
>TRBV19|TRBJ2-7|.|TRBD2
TGTGCCAGTAGTATAGGACTAGCGGGAGTCTACGAGCAGTACTTC
CASSIGLAGVYEQYF
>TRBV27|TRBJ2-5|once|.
TGTGCCAGCAGTTTACTGGGGAGTCAAGAGACCCAGTACTTC
CASSLLGSQETQYF
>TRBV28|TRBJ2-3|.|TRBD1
TGTGCCAGCAGTTTGATCGGGGACAGGCCAGATACGCAGTATTTT
CASSLIGDRPDTQYF
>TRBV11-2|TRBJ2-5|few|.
TGTGCCAGCAGCTTACACGTGAAAGAGACCCAGTACTTC
CASSLHVKETQYF
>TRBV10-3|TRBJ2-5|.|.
TGTGCCATCAACCACAGGGACGGAGAGACCCAGTACTTC
CAINHRDGETQYF
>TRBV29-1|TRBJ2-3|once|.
TGCAGCGTCGGAGGCGGCACAGATACGCAGTATTTT
CSVGGGTDTQYF
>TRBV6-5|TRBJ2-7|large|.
TGTGCCAGCAGAGGCGGAACCTACGAGCAGTACTTC
CASRGGTYEQYF
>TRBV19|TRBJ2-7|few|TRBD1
TGTGCCAGTAGTCCCGGGACAGGCGTTTACGAGCAGTACTTC
CASSPGTGVYEQYF
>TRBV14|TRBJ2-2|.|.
TGTGCCAGCAGCCAACTAGCTGGGACCGGGGAGCTGTTTTTT
CASSQLAGTGELFF
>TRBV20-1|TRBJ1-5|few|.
TGCAGTGCTGAGGACAGTAGCAATCAGCCCCAGCATTTT
CSAEDSSNQPQHF
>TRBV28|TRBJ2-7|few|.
TGTGCCAGCAGTTTACTCACCGCACGGAATTCCTACGAGCAGTACTTC
CASSLLTARNSYEQYF
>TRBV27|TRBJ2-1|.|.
TGTGCCAGCACTTTTACTACTGGAGGGGAGCAGTTCTTC
CASTFTTGGEQFF
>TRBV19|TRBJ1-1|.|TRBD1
TGTGCCAGTAAACAGGGGAGGGACACTGAAGCTTTCTTT
CASKQGRDTEAFF
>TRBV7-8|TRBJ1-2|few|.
TGTGCCAGCAGCTTAGCGCGGGACACCTCAATTCGGGACTATGGCTACACCTTC
CASSLARDTSIRDYGYTF
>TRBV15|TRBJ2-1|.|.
TGTGCCACCAGCAGAGATAGGGGGGGAGACAATGAGCAGTTCTTC
CATSRDRGGDNEQFF
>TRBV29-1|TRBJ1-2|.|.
TGCAGCGTTGTGGCGGAGTTGCACCACTTCCTCTATGGCTACACCTTC
CSVVAELHHFLYGYTF